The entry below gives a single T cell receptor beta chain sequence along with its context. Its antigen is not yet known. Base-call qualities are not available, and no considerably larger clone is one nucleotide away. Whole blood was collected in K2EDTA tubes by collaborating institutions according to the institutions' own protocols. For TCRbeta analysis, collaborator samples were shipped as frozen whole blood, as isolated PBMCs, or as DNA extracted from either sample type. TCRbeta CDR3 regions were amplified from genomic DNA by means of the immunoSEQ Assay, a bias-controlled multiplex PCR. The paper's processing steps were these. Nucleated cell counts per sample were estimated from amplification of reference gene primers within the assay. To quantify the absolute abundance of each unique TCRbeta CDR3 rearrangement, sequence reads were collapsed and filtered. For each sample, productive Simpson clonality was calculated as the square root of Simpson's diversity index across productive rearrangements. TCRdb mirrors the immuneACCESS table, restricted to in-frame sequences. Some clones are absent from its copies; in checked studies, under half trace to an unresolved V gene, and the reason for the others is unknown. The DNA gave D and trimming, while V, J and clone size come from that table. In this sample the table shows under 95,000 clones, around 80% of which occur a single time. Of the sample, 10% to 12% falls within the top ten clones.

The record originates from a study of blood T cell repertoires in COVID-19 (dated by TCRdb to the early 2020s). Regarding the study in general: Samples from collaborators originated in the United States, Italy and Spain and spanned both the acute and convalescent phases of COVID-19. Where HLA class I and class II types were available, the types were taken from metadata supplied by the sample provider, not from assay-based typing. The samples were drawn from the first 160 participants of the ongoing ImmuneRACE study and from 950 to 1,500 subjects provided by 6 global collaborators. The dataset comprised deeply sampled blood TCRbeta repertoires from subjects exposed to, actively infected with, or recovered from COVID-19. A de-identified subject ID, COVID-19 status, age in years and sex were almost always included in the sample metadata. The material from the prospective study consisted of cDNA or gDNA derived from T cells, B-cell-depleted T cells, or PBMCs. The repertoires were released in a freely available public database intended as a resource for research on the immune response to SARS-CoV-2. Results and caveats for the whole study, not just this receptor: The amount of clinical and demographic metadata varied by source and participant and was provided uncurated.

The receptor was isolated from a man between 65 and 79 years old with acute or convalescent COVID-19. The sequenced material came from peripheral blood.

The CDR3 has the sequence CASSQAGQGVGELFF. The bases are TGTGCCAGCAGCCAAGCGGGACAGGGAGTCGGGGAGCTGTTTTTT. The rearranged chain carries TRBV3-1 (or the pseudogene TRBV3-2) and TRBJ2-2, with 9 bases aligning to TRBD1. The V end gives up 1 base and the J end 7 bases, leaving 4 bases in the junction not matched to a gene. Taken from cysteine to phenylalanine, the CDR3 has 15 residues. Solely the CDR3 DNA is kept, with 45 bases framed from the first base. From a lookup of the germline V gene (reference sequence), CDR1 and CDR2 are LGHDT and YNNKEL.